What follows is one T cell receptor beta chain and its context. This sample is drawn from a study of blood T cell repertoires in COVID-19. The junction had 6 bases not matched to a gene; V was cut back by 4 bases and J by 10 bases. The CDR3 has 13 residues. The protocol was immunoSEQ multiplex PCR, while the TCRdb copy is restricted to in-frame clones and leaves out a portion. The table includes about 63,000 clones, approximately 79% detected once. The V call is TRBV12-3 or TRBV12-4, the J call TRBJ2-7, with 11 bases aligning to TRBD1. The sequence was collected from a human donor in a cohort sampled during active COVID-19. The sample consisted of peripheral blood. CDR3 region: CASSSRTGGPQYF. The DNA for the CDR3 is TGTGCCAGCAGTTCCCGGACAGGGGGCCCTCAGTACTTC.